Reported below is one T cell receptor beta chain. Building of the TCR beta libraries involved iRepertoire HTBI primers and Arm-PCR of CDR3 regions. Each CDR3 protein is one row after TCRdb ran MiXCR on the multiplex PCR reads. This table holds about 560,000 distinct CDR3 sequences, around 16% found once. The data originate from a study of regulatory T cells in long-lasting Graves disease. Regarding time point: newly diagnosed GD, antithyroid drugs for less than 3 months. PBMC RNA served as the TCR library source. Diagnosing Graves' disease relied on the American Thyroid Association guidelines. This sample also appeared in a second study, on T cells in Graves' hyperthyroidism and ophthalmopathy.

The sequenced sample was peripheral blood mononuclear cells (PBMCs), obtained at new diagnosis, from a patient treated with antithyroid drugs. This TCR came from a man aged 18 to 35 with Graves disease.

This CDR3 is CSALGEKQPQHF. CDR3 in DNA: TGCAGTGCTCTCGGCGAGAAACAGCCCCAGCATTTT. The rearrangement links TRBV20-1 to TRBJ1-5; D is unresolved. The length of the CDR3 is 12 residues. Trimming took 5 bases from V and 7 from J, leaving 12 bases between them. Germline CDR1 and CDR2: DFQATT and SNEGSKA (reference sequence).